This TCR beta chain originates from a study of blood T cell repertoires in COVID-19. Measured with immunoSEQ multiplex PCR; TCRdb has only the in-frame clones, and not every one. The sample carries about 280,000 clones, 85% to 90% recorded once. Germline V lookup: CDR1 LNHDA, CDR2 SQIVND (reference sequence). V dropped 7 bases and J dropped 6; count of bases not matched to a gene: 9. The CDR3 has 14 residues. The chain combines TRBV19 with TRBJ2-1; 7 bases map to TRBD2. The source of this sequence is a human donor in a cohort sampled during active COVID-19. Sequencing input: peripheral blood. CDR3 sequence: CASTFLREPNEQFF. The CDR3 nucleotides are TGTGCCAGTACCTTCTTGCGGGAGCCCAATGAGCAGTTCTTC.